This T cell receptor beta chain was recorded in a study of blood T cell repertoires in COVID-19 (dated by TCRdb to 2020 to 2021). In terms of the full investigation: The collaborator samples originated in the United States, Italy and Spain and spanned the acute and convalescent phases of COVID-19. The material from the prospective study consisted of cDNA or gDNA derived from T cells, B-cell-depleted T cells, or PBMCs. Subjects who had been exposed to COVID-19, were actively infected with it, or had recovered from it provided the deeply sampled blood TCRbeta repertoires that made up the dataset. The repertoires were made available in a free public database intended to serve as a resource for research on the immune response to SARS-CoV-2. The samples were drawn from the first 160 participants of the ongoing ImmuneRACE study and from 950 to 1,500 subjects provided by 6 global collaborators. The sample metadata nearly always contained a de-identified subject ID, COVID-19 status, age in years and sex. HLA class I and class II types, where available, came from metadata supplied by the sample provider rather than from assay-based typing. Study-level results and caveats: The quantity of clinical and demographic metadata differed by source and by participant and was supplied without curation.

TCRbeta CDR3 regions were amplified from genomic DNA by means of the immunoSEQ Assay, a bias-controlled multiplex PCR. Per the authors' processing: The number of nucleated cells in each sample was estimated from the amplification of reference gene primers within the assay. To quantify the absolute abundance of each unique TCRbeta CDR3 rearrangement, sequence reads were collapsed and filtered. Productive Simpson clonality was computed per sample as the square root of Simpson's diversity index over productive rearrangements. Entries here come from immuneACCESS through TCRdb and include only in-frame sequences with V and J called. Some clones fail to appear in such tables; in the studies checked, an unresolved V gene covers under half of the shortfall, and the cause of the remainder is unknown. V, J and clone size are those of that table, while D and trimming were read from the DNA. Across this sample there are roughly 240,000 clones, with 86% seen only once. The ten largest clones add up to around 3.6% of the sample.

CDR1 and CDR2, per the germline V gene, are SGDLS and YYNGEE. The CDR3 covers 15 residues, taking in both the cysteine and the phenylalanine. Of the read, only the CDR3 DNA is kept; its 45 bases are in frame from base 1. Cut back by 4 bases and 2 bases, the V and J ends lie 16 bases apart. Note on this clone: This receptor's antigen is unknown. Within one base of it there is no much larger clone, and no base qualities were kept.

Whole blood was collected in K2EDTA tubes by collaborating institutions according to the institutions' own protocols. For TCRbeta analysis, collaborators shipped samples as frozen whole blood, isolated PBMCs, or DNA extracted from either of those sample types. Rearrangement joined TRBV9 to TRBJ2-7, with a tentative D gene TRBD1 over 6 matching bases. Sequenced input: peripheral blood. The receptor's source is a man in his late teens or twenties with active or convalescent COVID-19. The CDR3 reads as follows: CASSPTGTPPYEQYF. The nucleotide sequence is TGTGCCAGCAGCCCTACAGGGACCCCTCCCTACGAGCAGTACTTC.